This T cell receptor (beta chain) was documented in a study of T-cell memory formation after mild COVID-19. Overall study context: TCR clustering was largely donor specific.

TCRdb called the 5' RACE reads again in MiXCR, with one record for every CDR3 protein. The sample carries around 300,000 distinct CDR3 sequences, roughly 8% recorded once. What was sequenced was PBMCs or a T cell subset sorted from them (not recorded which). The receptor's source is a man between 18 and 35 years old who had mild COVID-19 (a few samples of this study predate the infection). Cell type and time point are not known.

The chain's CDR3 is CASSLEGTSGGWHTQYF. The DNA of the CDR3 is TGTGCCAGCAGTTTAGAAGGAACTAGCGGGGGTTGGCATACGCAGTATTTT. The V gene is TRBV27, the J gene TRBJ2-3; 11 positions match TRBD2. CDR1 and CDR2 from the germline V gene are MNHEY and SMNVEV (reference sequence). V shed 2 bases and J 7 bases; nucleotides not matched to a gene: 11. The CDR3 is made up of 17 amino acids.